The table lists the clone carrying this T cell receptor beta chain with a few counts. The sample comes from a study of blood T cell repertoires in COVID-19. Study overall: Material from acute and convalescent COVID-19 was sourced from the United States, Italy and Spain. The analysed material was cDNA or gDNA that came from T cells, B-cell-depleted T cells, or PBMCs.

Authors' analysis steps: By means of reference gene primer amplification, nucleated cell counts were estimated. Some clones are missing from TCRdb's copy, which holds only in-frame ones; the method was immunoSEQ multiplex PCR. V and J calls and clone size come straight from that table; D and trimming were deduced from the DNA. The profile covers more than 85,000 clones, with around 76% appearing a single time and more than 3.5% taken by the ten largest. The V gene's germline CDR1 is SGHRS and CDR2 YFSETQ. CDR3 length equals 14 residues. Trimming left V 7 bases short and J 4 bases short, with 14 bases between.

This sequence joins TRBV5-1 and TRBJ2-2, with D perhaps matching TRBD2 (6 bases). The origin of this receptor is a woman at least 80 years old with acute or convalescent COVID-19. The specimen was peripheral blood. This chain's CDR3 is CASYGGTGTGELFF. Here the CDR3 DNA reads TGCGCCAGCTATGGCGGGACCGGCACCGGGGAGCTGTTTTTT.